This T cell receptor beta chain was captured by sequencing in a study of CD8 T cells in Susac syndrome. Worth noting for this clonotype: What it binds is unknown.

The germline CDR1 and CDR2 sequences are MNHEY and SMNVEV (reference sequence). The CDR3 is made up of 10 amino acids. The V end lost 4 bases, the J end lost 2 bases, and 0 bases lay between the germline ends. Study outcomes and limitations: In total CD8+ repertoires, around 17 Susac-specific public clones were detected, and CD8+ TEMRA repertoires contained five.

cDNA came from roughly 0.53 to 1 ug RNA primed by random hexamers. A multiplex approach, immunoSEQ multiplex PCR, amplified TCR beta CDR3 across 54 Vbeta and 13 Jbeta. TCRdb passed the immunoSEQ multiplex PCR reads through MiXCR, listing each CDR3 protein once. Here the sample spans more than 95,000 distinct CDR3 sequences, about 93% being singletons. The Susac syndrome patients fit the recently defined diagnostic criteria for definite or probable disease. Purification of the CD8+ and CD4+ T cells relied on negative isolation, and TEMRA cells underwent FACS enrichment. This clonotype was obtained from a human donor with Susac syndrome. The source material was CD8+ T cells from PBMCs. V and J are TRBV27 and TRBJ2-7; no clear D. DNA for the CDR3: TGTGCCAGCAGTTCCTACGAGCAGTACTTC. The encoded protein is CASSSYEQYF.